Each of the 8 T cell receptor beta chains below was sequenced from the same sample in a study of blood T cell repertoires in COVID-19. Libraries were prepared by immunoSEQ multiplex PCR; TCRdb keeps only in-frame clonotypes and omits some of them. The sample has approximately 280,000 clones; approximately 84% are singletons. The sequencing sample was made of peripheral blood. The receptors shown here come from a human donor with COVID-19, enrolled during active disease. The donor label of this sample is uncertain.

CDR3 nucleotides: TGCAGCGTTACAGTCGCAGGGGGGAATCAGCCCCAGCATTTT. Amino acids: CSVTVAGGNQPQHF. The chain couples TRBV29-1 to TRBJ1-5; 7 bases are shared with TRBD1. Germline V gives CDR1 SQVTM, CDR2 ANQGSEA. The CDR3 runs 14 residues. Trimming took 5 bases from V and 4 from J; bases not matched to a gene: 8. Full variable domain (rest looked up from reference TRBV29-1 and TRBJ1-5): SAVISQKPSRDICQRGTSLTIQCQVDSQVTMMFWYRQQPGQSLTLIATANQGSEATYESGFVIDKFPISRPNLTFSTLTVSNMSPEDSSIYLCSVTVAGGNQPQHFGDGTRLSIL.

This chain uses TRBV7-2 with TRBJ2-5; 8 nucleotides line up with TRBD2. CDR3 length equals 16 residues. Germline CDR1 SGHTA, CDR2 FQGNSA. J gave up 5 bases and V 1 base, and 9 bases lay outside the gene matches. CDR3 amino acids: CASSLEVAGIGETQYF. The CDR3 coding sequence is TGTGCCAGCAGCTTAGAAGTAGCGGGGATCGGGGAGACCCAGTACTTC.

The V and J genes are TRBV4-3 and TRBJ1-4; 7 bases map to TRBD1. Trimming cost V 2 bases and J 5 bases; bases outside gene matches: 2. Per the germline V gene, CDR1 is LGHNA and CDR2 is YSLEER. This CDR3 contains 14 residues. The CDR3 region has the DNA TGCGCCAGCAGCCAAATGACAGGGAATGAAAAACTGTTTTTT. Translating gives CASSQMTGNEKLFF.

This clone occurred once. The gene calls are TRBV29-1 and TRBJ2-1; D is perhaps TRBD2 (7 bases). The CDR3 has 13 amino acids. Germline V lookup: CDR1 SQVTM, CDR2 ANQGSEA. The CDR3 spells CRVSGGIDNEQFF. In DNA, the CDR3 is TGCAGGGTCTCGGGGGGCATCGACAATGAGCAGTTCTTC.

The rearrangement links TRBV9 to TRBJ2-3; D is ambiguous. Trimming shortened V by 0 bases and J by 3 bases, and 8 bases separated the two germline ends. The germline V gene has CDR1 SGDLS and CDR2 YYNGEE. CDR3 length equals 14 residues. CDR3 bases: TGTGCCAGCAGCGTAGCCTACGGGACAGATACGCAGTATTTT. It codes for CASSVAYGTDTQYF.

The CDR3 DNA is TGTGCCAGCAGCTTAATGGCAGGGGTCCGGGTCACTGAAGCTTTCTTT. Protein product: CASSLMAGVRVTEAFF. The V gene is TRBV7-2, the J gene TRBJ1-1, with D possibly being TRBD1 (6 bases). The CDR3 runs to 16 residues. Deletions cut 2 bases from V and 4 bases from J, with 17 bases between. CDR1 and CDR2 (germline): SGHTA, FQGNSA.

CDR3 nucleotide sequence: TGCGCCAGCAGCCAAGGGACAAGACAGGAAAAACTGTTTTTT. Protein product: CASSQGTRQEKLFF. The chain recombines TRBV4-3 with TRBJ1-4, with TRBD1 as a possible D gene (5 bases). Trimming removed 1 base at V and 8 bases at J, with 11 bases between. CDR1 is LGHNA and CDR2 is YSLEER in the germline V gene. CDR3 length equals 14 residues.

This clone came up once. This rearrangement joins TRBV5-1 to TRBJ1-1; perhaps TRBD1 as D (6 bases). CDR3 size: 14 residues. Germline V gives CDR1 SGHRS, CDR2 YFSETQ. Trimming shortened V by 3 bases and J by 2 bases, and 11 bases separated the two germline ends. This CDR3 reads CASSSGHQNTEAFF. The CDR3 coding sequence is TGCGCCAGCAGCTCGGGACACCAAAACACTGAAGCTTTCTTT.